This T cell receptor beta chain originates from a study of cytomegalovirus exposure and HLA in healthy donors. The CDR3 contains 15 residues. Per germline, CDR1 MNHEY and CDR2 SMNVEV (reference sequence). V lost 3 bases and J lost 6, with 14 bases in between. Healthy bone marrow donors supplied every sample. The study ran its PCR with 60 Vbeta and 13 Jbeta primers. TCRdb's copy holds only in-frame clones and misses some; the assay was immunoSEQ multiplex PCR. The data contain 150,000 to 200,000 clones, about 80% of them singletons. The receptor was isolated from a man younger than 40 in good health and CMV-seronegative. The chain is built from TRBV27 and TRBJ2-2; D may be TRBD1 (6 bases). Sequenced material: PBMCs. The CDR3 loop reads CASSFWTEVPGELFF. The CDR3, as DNA: TGTGCCAGCAGTTTTTGGACAGAGGTACCCGGGGAGCTGTTTTTT.